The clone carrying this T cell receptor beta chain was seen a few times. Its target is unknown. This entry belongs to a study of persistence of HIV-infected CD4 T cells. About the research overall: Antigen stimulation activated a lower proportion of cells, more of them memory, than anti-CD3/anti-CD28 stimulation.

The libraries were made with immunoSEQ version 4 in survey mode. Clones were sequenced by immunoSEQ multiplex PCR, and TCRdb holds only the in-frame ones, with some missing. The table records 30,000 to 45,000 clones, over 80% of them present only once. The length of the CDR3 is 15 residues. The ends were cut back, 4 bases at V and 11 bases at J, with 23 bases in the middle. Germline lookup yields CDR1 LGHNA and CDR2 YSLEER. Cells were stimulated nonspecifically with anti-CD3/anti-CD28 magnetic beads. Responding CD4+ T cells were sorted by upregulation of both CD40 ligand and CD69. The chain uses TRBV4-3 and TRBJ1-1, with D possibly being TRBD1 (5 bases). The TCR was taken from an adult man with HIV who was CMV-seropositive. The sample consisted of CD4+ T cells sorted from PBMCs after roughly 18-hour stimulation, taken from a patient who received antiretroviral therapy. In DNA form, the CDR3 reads TGCGCCAGCAGCCGAGAATCCGGGGCCCCCGCCGGGGCTTTCTTT. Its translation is CASSRESGAPAGAFF.